The 4 T cell receptor beta chains below all came from one sample that was sequenced in a study of cytomegalovirus exposure and HLA in healthy donors. TCRdb keeps only in-frame clones here, not all; method: immunoSEQ multiplex PCR. The profile covers approximately 120,000 clones, with 88% appearing a single time and roughly 2.2% taken by the ten largest. The sample consisted of PBMCs. Receptors originate from a woman under 30 in good health and CMV-seronegative.

The rearrangement joins TRBV5-5 to TRBJ2-2; TRBD1 agrees at 10 bases. Trimming cost V 4 bases and J 7 bases; bases outside gene matches: 10. Per the germline V gene, CDR1 is SGHKS and CDR2 is YYEKEE (reference sequence). This CDR3 region has 16 residues. Here the CDR3 reads CASSAYGTGAVGELFF. As DNA, the CDR3 is TGTGCCAGCAGCGCCTACGGGACAGGGGCCGTCGGGGAGCTGTTTTTT.

This chain links TRBV19 with TRBJ1-4; possible D gene TRBD1, 6 bases. V was trimmed by 5 bases and J by 8 bases, leaving 21 bases between them. The CDR3 has 16 residues. Looked up from germline, CDR1 is LNHDA and CDR2 is SQIVND (reference sequence). As DNA, the CDR3 is TGTGCCAGTAGTCCTCAATCTCGGGGGGCGGGCGAAAAACTGTTTTTT. Amino acid sequence: CASSPQSRGAGEKLFF.

The J gene is TRBJ1-1, the V gene TRBV30, with D unresolved. There are 12 residues in the CDR3. The ends were cut back, 4 bases at V and 0 bases at J, with 6 bases in the middle. Germline V gene data show CDR1 as GTSNPN and CDR2 as SVGIG (reference sequence). The CDR3 sequence is CAWMRMNTEAFF. The CDR3 DNA reads TGTGCCTGGATGCGCATGAACACTGAAGCTTTCTTT. The full variable domain, completed using reference TRBV30 and TRBJ1-1, is SQTIHQWPATLVQPVGSPLSLECTVEGTSNPNLYWYRQAAGRGLQLLFYSVGIGQISSEVPQNLSASRPQDRQFILSSKKLLLSDSGFYLCAWMRMNTEAFFGQGTRLTVV.

This chain's CDR3 is CAWNRETFSAIYF. Here the CDR3 DNA reads TGTGCCTGGAACCGGGAGACCTTCTCGGCCATATATTTT. This sequence joins TRBV30 and TRBJ1-3; D not certain. Germline-derived CDR1 and CDR2 are GTSNPN and SVGIG (reference sequence). The CDR3 is 13 residues long. The ends were cut back, 4 bases at V and 11 bases at J, with 18 bases in the middle.